Each of the 10 T cell receptor beta chains below was sequenced from the same sample in a study of blood T cell repertoires in COVID-19. The table came from immunoSEQ multiplex PCR; TCRdb's copy has only in-frame clones and leaves some out. The repertoire holds approximately 300,000 clones, with roughly 90% as singletons. Sequenced sample: PBMCs or T cells enriched from blood (not recorded which). The source of these receptors is a woman younger than 35 with acute COVID-19.

The CDR3 region has the DNA TGTGCCAGCTCCAGGGAAATGACTTACAATGAGCAGTTCTTC. It encodes CASSREMTYNEQFF. The chain has TRBV27 and TRBJ2-1, with D possibly TRBD1 on 5 matching bases. CDR1 is MNHEY, CDR2 SMNVEV, per germline (reference sequence). CDR3 length: 14 amino acids. V was trimmed by 8 bases and J by 4 bases, leaving 15 bases between them.

The J gene is TRBJ1-3, the V gene TRBV29-1; 8 bases are a match to TRBD1. J gave up 0 bases and V 6 bases, and 13 bases lay outside the gene matches. Per germline, CDR1 SQVTM and CDR2 ANQGSEA. The CDR3 is made up of 17 amino acids. This CDR3 is CSVLGGQGSVSGNTIYF. CDR3 in DNA: TGCAGCGTCTTGGGCGGACAGGGATCCGTCTCTGGAAACACCATATATTTT.

This clone was seen just once. J is TRBJ1-1 and V is TRBV19; TRBD1 aligns across 8 bases. V lost 3 bases to trimming and J lost 9 bases; unmatched junction nucleotides: 3. The CDR3 covers 12 residues. Germline CDR1 is LNHDA and CDR2 is SQIVND (reference sequence). The CDR3 coding sequence is TGTGCCAGTAGTATCCGGACAGGGAAAGCTTTCTTT. Encoded protein: CASSIRTGKAFF.

This rearrangement joins TRBV5-1 to TRBJ1-2; 7 bases are shared with TRBD1. CDR1 is SGHRS, CDR2 YFSETQ, per germline. The V and J ends lost 5 bases and 0 bases, in that order; junction bases with no gene match: 1. The CDR3 has 13 residues. The CDR3 sequence is CASRGTANYGYTF. CDR3 DNA sequence: TGCGCCAGCAGGGGGACAGCTAACTATGGCTACACCTTC.

This clone has just one count. The rearrangement joins TRBV2 to TRBJ2-6; no definite D call. Per germline, CDR1 SNHLY and CDR2 FYNNEI. There are 14 residues in the CDR3. The V end lost 7 bases, the J end lost 0 bases, and 7 bases lay between the germline ends. The CDR3 loop is CASNLYSGANVLTF. The CDR3 nucleotides read TGTGCCAGCAATCTATACTCTGGGGCCAACGTCCTGACTTTC.

The CDR3 sequence: CASSFTLTDSGNTIYF. CDR3 nucleotide sequence: TGTGCCAGCAGTTTCACCCTGACTGACTCTGGAAACACCATATATTTT. V is TRBV28 and J is TRBJ1-3; D call uncertain. The length of the CDR3 is 16 residues. V was pared by 3 bases and J by 0 bases, with 12 bases between. The germline gives CDR1 MDHEN, CDR2 SYDVKM. The full variable domain, its missing parts supplied by reference TRBV28 and TRBJ1-3, is DVKVTQSSRYLVKRTGEKVFLECVQDMDHENMFWYRQDPGLGLRLIYFSYDVKMKEKGDIPEGYSVSREKKERFSLILESASTNQTSMYLCASSFTLTDSGNTIYFGEGSWLTVV.

V usage is TRBV25-1 and J usage is TRBJ2-2, with a possible D match to TRBD1 (6 bases). Germline lookup yields CDR1 MGHDK and CDR2 SYGVNS. The CDR3 has 15 residues. Trimming pared 1 base from V and 1 base from J, leaving 7 bases between. This CDR3 is CASSEWTENTGELFF. The CDR3 bases are TGTGCCAGCAGTGAATGGACAGAGAACACCGGGGAGCTGTTTTTT.

The genes are TRBV9 and TRBJ2-4; TRBD1 matches 9 bases. The CDR3 totals 15 residues. V gave up 4 bases and J gave up 2 bases; unmatched junction bases: 4. Germline assignment: CDR1 SGDLS and CDR2 YYNGEE. CDR3 coding DNA: TGTGCCAGCAGCCGGACAGGGGAATCCAAAAACATTCAGTACTTC. Translation: CASSRTGESKNIQYF.

The chain employs TRBV7-2 and TRBJ2-7; possibly TRBD2 for D (7 bases). Germline CDR1 reads SGHTA; CDR2 reads FQGNSA. V was shortened by 5 bases and J by 3 bases, with 17 bases between the two germline ends. This CDR3 comprises 15 residues. CDR3 residues: CASSPRGGRFYEQYF. CDR3 sequence (DNA): TGTGCCAGCAGCCCAAGGGGGGGCAGGTTCTACGAGCAGTACTTC. Looking up the rest from reference TRBV7-2 and TRBJ2-7 gives the full variable domain: GAGVSQSPSNKVTEKGKDVELRCDPISGHTALYWYRQSLGQGLEFLIYFQGNSAPDKSGLPSDRFSAERTGGSVSTLTIQRTQQEDSAVYLCASSPRGGRFYEQYFGPGTRLTVT.

This clone was seen only a few times. The chain carries TRBV9 and TRBJ2-5, with TRBD2 matching over 11 bases. The CDR3 has 16 amino acids. Per germline, CDR1 SGDLS and CDR2 YYNGEE. Trimming took 0 bases from V and 2 from J; bases not matched to a gene: 3. CDR3 in amino acids: CASSVGLAGGQETQYF. CDR3 in DNA: TGTGCCAGCAGCGTAGGTTTAGCGGGAGGGCAAGAGACCCAGTACTTC.